Following are 24 T cell receptor beta chains from one sample sequenced in a study of post-analysis software for immune sequencing data. Study-wide points: Five or six TRBV segments were more frequent in patients than controls; TRBV5-6, TRBV5-1 and TRBV20-1 belonged to this group.

Prepared TCR beta cDNA libraries contained unique molecular identifiers. TCRdb ran MiXCR on the PCR reads and lists one entry per CDR3 protein. This sample has 650,000 to 850,000 distinct CDR3 sequences, with under 60% found just once. Antigen specificity for these receptors is unknown. Sequenced sample: blood. These receptors originate from a girl aged 5-17 years with multiple sclerosis.

The CDR3 sequence is CASSQEGQGNSYEQYF. CDR3 sequence (DNA): TGCGCCAGCAGCCAAGAGGGTCAGGGTAACTCCTACGAGCAGTACTTC. The J gene is TRBJ2-7, the V gene TRBV4-1; maybe TRBD1 (5 bases). Trimming left V 0 bases short and J 0 bases short, with 12 bases between. The CDR3 loop spans 16 amino acids. CDR1 and CDR2 (germline): MGHRA, YSYEKL.

The rearrangement links TRBV7-6 to TRBJ1-2; D perhaps matches TRBD1 (5 bases). V was cut by 6 bases and J by 2 bases, with 13 bases left in between. The CDR3 has 14 amino acids. Germline V gene data show CDR1 as SGHVS and CDR2 as FNYEAQ. CDR3 DNA sequence: TGTGCCAGCAGACCTCCCGGGACGAACTATGGCTACACCTTC. Its translation is CASRPPGTNYGYTF.

V and J are TRBV20-1 and TRBJ2-3, with 12 bases lining up with TRBD2. CDR1 and CDR2 from the germline V gene are DFQATT and SNEGSKA (reference sequence). The CDR3 spans 15 residues. J lost 4 bases, V lost 1 base, and 3 bases had no gene match. The CDR3 DNA is TGCAGTGCTAGAGCCTGGACTAGCGGGGCAGATACGCAGTATTTT. It specifies CSARAWTSGADTQYF.

As DNA, the CDR3 is TGTGCCAGCAGCTTAATGGGCCGTGGGAATGAGCAGTTCTTC. Translated: CASSLMGRGNEQFF. The chain carries TRBV7-2 and TRBJ2-1; D gene uncertain. This CDR3 is 14 amino acids long. Germline loops: CDR1 SGHTA, CDR2 FQGNSA. Trimming removed 2 bases from V and 7 bases from J, with 12 bases in between.

CDR3: CASSGVAGLTGELFF. CDR3 DNA sequence: TGTGCCAGCAGCGGAGTAGCGGGACTGACCGGGGAGCTGTTTTTT. The V and J genes are TRBV7-8 and TRBJ2-2, with 8 bases lining up with TRBD2. From germline, CDR1 is SGHVS and CDR2 FQNEAQ. With 5 bases clipped from V and 5 bases from J, the junction kept 7 bases outside the gene matches. The CDR3 covers 15 residues.

The table lists this clonotype with many counts. The junction departs from the called germline gene at one end, perhaps through a read error. The rearrangement uses TRBV7-9 and TRBJ1-2, with D possibly TRBD1 on 6 matching bases. CDR3 length equals 12 residues. Germline loops: CDR1 SEHNR, CDR2 FQNEAQ (reference sequence). The CDR3 DNA is TGTGCCAGCACCTCGGAAGTACAGGGCTGCACCTTC. Amino acids: CASTSEVQGCTF.

This clonotype was counted a few times. The genes are TRBV29-1 and TRBJ2-7, with D possibly TRBD2 on 6 matching bases. Germline-derived CDR1 and CDR2 are SQVTM and ANQGSEA. The CDR3 is 13 residues long. Trimming stripped 4 bases from V and 0 bases from J, with 10 bases between. The CDR3 DNA reads as TGCAGCGTTGTTGACGGGAGCTCCTACGAGCAGTACTTC. This sequence encodes CSVVDGSSYEQYF.

This clonotype was counted between two and nine times. The V gene is TRBV7-2, the J gene TRBJ2-1; the D gene could be TRBD1 or TRBD2 (5 bases each). The CDR3 extends over 16 amino acids. Between the trimmed V and J ends, which lost 7 bases and 2 bases, there was a span of 18 bases. Germline CDR1 SGHTA, CDR2 FQGNSA. CDR3 residues: CASTPLDMGAYNEQFF. In DNA, the CDR3 is TGTGCCAGCACTCCCTTAGATATGGGGGCCTACAATGAGCAGTTCTTC. Based on the CDR3 plus reference TRBV7-2 and TRBJ2-1, the full variable domain is GAGVSQSPSNKVTEKGKDVELRCDPISGHTALYWYRQSLGQGLEFLIYFQGNSAPDKSGLPSDRFSAERTGGSVSTLTIQRTQQEDSAVYLCASTPLDMGAYNEQFFGPGTRLTVL.

The chain joins TRBV2 to TRBJ2-3, with TRBD2 matching over 8 bases. V lost 11 bases to trimming and J lost 1 base; unmatched junction nucleotides: 5. The CDR3 is 13 residues long. Per the germline V gene, CDR1 is SNHLY and CDR2 is FYNNEI. The CDR3 protein is CARGGQRTDTQYF. Written as DNA, the CDR3 is TGTGCCCGGGGGGGACAACGCACAGATACGCAGTATTTT.

The chain combines TRBV7-9 with TRBJ2-3; D is perhaps TRBD2 (5 bases). CDR3 length: 16 amino acids. V lost 1 base and J lost 1, with 12 bases in between. CDR1 is SEHNR, CDR2 FQNEAQ, per germline (reference sequence). CDR3 sequence (DNA): TGTGCCAGCAGCTTAGACGTCTGGGGAGGCACAGATACGCAGTATTTT. Encoded protein: CASSLDVWGGTDTQYF. Complete variable domain (other parts from reference TRBV7-9 and TRBJ2-3): DTGVSQNPRHKITKRGQNVTFRCDPISEHNRLYWYRQTLGQGPEFLTYFQNEAQLEKSRLLSDRFSAERPKGSFSTLEIQRTEQGDSAMYLCASSLDVWGGTDTQYFGPGTRLTVL.

The J gene is TRBJ2-5, the V gene TRBV12-3 or TRBV12-4; 7 bases are a match to TRBD2. CDR3 length equals 15 residues. V shed 3 bases and J 2 bases; nucleotides not matched to a gene: 6. CDR3 sequence: CASSLFEGGQETQYF. The CDR3, as DNA: TGTGCCAGCAGTTTGTTCGAGGGAGGGCAAGAGACCCAGTACTTC.

The rearrangement joins TRBV11-2 to TRBJ2-5, with a possible D match to TRBD1 (6 bases). The length of the CDR3 is 16 residues. Germline V gives CDR1 SGHAT, CDR2 FQNNGV. Trimming shortened V by 5 bases and J by 2 bases, and 18 bases separated the two germline ends. The CDR3 protein is CASSPRTGKLQETQYF. Here the CDR3 DNA reads TGTGCCAGCAGCCCAAGAACAGGGAAACTACAAGAGACCCAGTACTTC.

This clonotype occurred a few times. V and J are TRBV30 and TRBJ2-1, with TRBD2 matching 14 bases. This CDR3 is 17 amino acids long. CDR1 and CDR2 from the germline V gene are GTSNPN and SVGIG (reference sequence). The V gene end was trimmed by 2 bases and the J gene end by 9 bases; junction bases not matched to a gene: 12. For the CDR3, the DNA is TGTGCCTGGAGTTCCCACTCCGGACTAGCGGGAGGTGGTGAGCAGTTCTTC. Protein sequence: CAWSSHSGLAGGGEQFF.

V is TRBV29-1 and J is TRBJ2-1, with 7 bases identical to TRBD2. The V segment lost 0 bases and the J segment 8 bases; nucleotides outside the gene matches: 7. Germline CDR1 SQVTM, CDR2 ANQGSEA. The CDR3 extends over 14 amino acids. CDR3 in amino acids: CSVEDVAGTDEQFF. The DNA for the CDR3 is TGCAGCGTTGAAGACGTAGCGGGTACCGATGAGCAGTTCTTC.

As DNA, the CDR3 is TGCAGTGCTAGAGATTTAGAGAGTAGCACAGATACGCAGTATTTT. Translated: CSARDLESSTDTQYF. This chain joins TRBV20-1 and TRBJ2-3; D ambiguous. Trimming left V 0 bases short and J 0 bases short, with 10 bases between. The CDR3 consists of 15 residues. CDR1 DFQATT and CDR2 SNEGSKA come from the germline V gene (reference sequence).

This sequence joins TRBV15 and TRBJ1-6; a possible D gene is TRBD1 (5 bases). CDR3 length: 15 amino acids. Germline V gene lookup returns CDR1 LNHNV and CDR2 YYDKDF (reference sequence). Between the trimmed V and J ends, which lost 0 bases and 6 bases, there was a span of 9 bases. CDR3 nucleotides: TGTGCCACCAGCAGAGATCGGGGCAGTAATTCACCCCTCCACTTT. This gives the protein CATSRDRGSNSPLHF.

This clonotype was detected only a few times. This chain connects TRBV3-1 to TRBJ2-3; D remains ambiguous. The germline V and J ends were trimmed by 0 bases and 2 bases, with 12 bases remaining between them. Germline values: CDR1 LGHDT, CDR2 YNNKEL (reference sequence). The CDR3 loop spans 16 amino acids. The CDR3 bases are TGTGCCAGCAGCCAAGATCGGGTCGGATACACAGATACGCAGTATTTT. This gives the protein CASSQDRVGYTDTQYF.

The sample holds one count of this clonotype. This chain connects TRBV20-1 to TRBJ2-7; no clear D. Trimming cost V 6 bases and J 0 bases, with 12 bases left between them. Germline CDR1 reads DFQATT; CDR2 reads SNEGSKA (reference sequence). CDR3 length: 13 amino acids. This chain's CDR3 is CSAFLPRSYEQYF. The CDR3 DNA follows: TGCAGTGCATTCCTCCCCCGCTCCTACGAGCAGTACTTC.

Points on this clonotype: Mismatch with germline at one junction end may stem from a read error. The chain employs TRBV7-7 and TRBJ2-7, with 12 bases that match TRBD2. The J call may be mistaken, given a closer DNA end match to TRBJ2-5. CDR1 and CDR2 from the germline V gene are SSHAT and FNYEAQ (reference sequence). This CDR3 region has 15 residues. The CDR3 sequence is CASSLGLAGWETQYF. CDR3 DNA sequence: TGTGCTAGCAGCTTAGGACTAGCGGGGTGGGAGACCCAGTACTTC.

This chain links TRBV20-1 with TRBJ2-5, with D tentatively TRBD2 (5 bases). The ends were cut back, 0 bases at V and 3 bases at J, with 8 bases in the middle. The germline gives CDR1 DFQATT, CDR2 SNEGSKA (reference sequence). The CDR3 totals 13 residues. The CDR3 protein is CSARDPEEETQYF. In DNA, the CDR3 is TGCAGTGCTAGAGATCCGGAGGAAGAGACCCAGTACTTC.

This rearrangement joins TRBV7-6 to TRBJ2-1; 10 nucleotides agree with TRBD2. This CDR3 contains 20 residues. Per germline, CDR1 SGHVS and CDR2 FNYEAQ. J lost 4 bases, V lost 0 bases, and 15 bases had no gene match. Here the CDR3 reads CASSLAHGGLAGVAYNEQFF. The CDR3, as DNA: TGTGCCAGCAGCTTAGCTCACGGGGGCCTAGCGGGAGTAGCGTACAATGAGCAGTTCTTC.

This clonotype has only a few counts. The chain joins TRBV20-1 to TRBJ2-1; D unclear. The V gene lost 0 bases and the J gene lost 6 bases, with 15 bases spanning the gap. Germline values: CDR1 DFQATT, CDR2 SNEGSKA (reference sequence). This CDR3 region has 15 residues. CDR3 DNA sequence: TGCAGTGCTAGAGATACGAATGGTACTTCCAATGAGCAGTTCTTC. This translates into CSARDTNGTSNEQFF.

The chain combines TRBV7-9 with TRBJ2-7; 11 bases align to TRBD2. V lost 3 bases, J lost 7 bases, and 11 bases stayed unmatched. Germline assignment: CDR1 SEHNR and CDR2 FQNEAQ (reference sequence). This CDR3 is 16 amino acids long. CDR3 amino acids: CASSLGLAEGHKEQYF. CDR3 DNA: TGTGCCAGCAGCTTGGGACTAGCGGAAGGGCATAAAGAGCAGTACTTC.

This clonotype was observed at least ten times. CDR3 nucleotide sequence: TGCAGCGTTGGCCTAGGCTATGGCTACACCTTC. This translates into CSVGLGYGYTF. This chain uses TRBV29-1 with TRBJ1-2; D unresolved. V shed 4 bases and J shed 4 bases, with 7 bases lying between them. CDR1 and CDR2 from the germline V gene are SQVTM and ANQGSEA. The CDR3 runs 11 residues.